This T cell receptor (beta chain) emerged from a study of CD8 T cells in Susac syndrome. V was pared by 6 bases and J by 5 bases, with 15 bases between. From germline, CDR1 is SGDLS and CDR2 YYNGEE. CDR3 size: 13 residues. Sequencing of TCR beta was undertaken in CD8+ and CD4+ T cells derived from blood. RNA in amounts of about 0.5 to 1 ug was reverse transcribed with random hexamers. TCRdb passed the immunoSEQ multiplex PCR reads through MiXCR, listing each CDR3 protein once. The sample has 150,000 to 180,000 distinct CDR3 sequences, over 95% seen once. This TCR derives from a human donor with multiple sclerosis. V is TRBV9 and J is TRBJ2-7; weak D call: TRBD1 (6 bases). Sequencing was done on a sample of CD8+ T cells from PBMCs. CDR3 coding DNA: TGTGCCAGCACCTCCGAACAGGGCCACGAGCAGTACTTC. Translated, it gives CASTSEQGHEQYF.